This T cell receptor beta chain stems from a study of blood T cells in healthy people across ages (dated by TCRdb to between 2015 and 2017). For the wider study: In model experiments, template switching captured about one uniquely barcoded TCR beta cDNA molecule for every two T cells. The study measured age-related changes in TCR beta repertoire diversity using deep sequencing normalized with unique cDNA molecular identifiers. The donors were divided into four age groups: young (average roughly 17 years), middle-aged (about 41), aged (roughly 66) and long-lived (about 80). To avoid experimental bias, donors of different ages were randomly spread across the sequencing lanes. For two donors (one aged 18 to 30 and one aged 80 or older), the study analyzed two additional independent replicas of 1 million unique cDNA reads from the same blood draw. General study outcomes and caveats: As age increased, observed TCR beta diversity per million T cells dropped in a roughly linear way, and a significant reduction was already evident by age 40. Observed TCR beta diversity correlated strongly with the percentage of naive T cells measured by flow cytometry. Total diversity estimates from one million sequenced T cells were considered lower bounds and underestimates. Donor CMV infection status was unknown, potentially confounding age-related changes in expanded clonotypes. Because profiling used bulk unsorted PBMCs, naive and antigen-experienced compartments could not be compared conclusively. The long-lived group showed more naive CD4+ T cells, fewer expanded clones and increased TCR diversity than the aged group, suggesting age selection.

From V the trimming removes 0 bases and from J it removes 0 bases, while the gene matches leave 5 bases of the junction unaccounted for. There are 16 amino acids in the CDR3, from cysteine to phenylalanine inclusive. Left in the record is the CDR3 DNA by itself, 48 bases read in frame from the first base. CDR1 LGHNA and CDR2 YNFKEQ were looked up in the germline V gene. The approximately 41 donors, aged 6 to 90 years, were systemically healthy Caucasian individuals from Russia. Each donor gave roughly 9 milliliters of peripheral blood, drawn into EDTA-treated Vacutainer tubes. Ficoll-Paque density-gradient centrifugation was used to isolate PBMCs, with at least 7 million per sample. Total RNA was extracted from PBMCs with Trizol reagent, with at least 6 micrograms obtained per sample. For every donor, an aliquot of PBMCs went through flow cytometry to measure the percentages of naive CD45RAhigh/CD27high T cells.

On this clonotype itself: Its antigen is still unknown. Within one base of it there is no much larger clone, and no base qualities were kept.

The library was produced with 5' RACE. The sequencer listed for this sample is Illumina HiSeq 2500. A second PCR of about 6 to 12 cycles was run with a J-beta primer mix and a sample-barcoded 5' primer. A unique molecular identifier was introduced onto each TCR beta cDNA molecule by a template-switch 5' adaptor carrying 12 random nucleotides. Each sample yielded at least 3 million CDR3-containing paired-end reads. All of the RNA was converted into first-strand cDNA using the Mint cDNA synthesis kit, with a TRBC-specific oligonucleotide serving as the primer. Following uracil-DNA glycosylase treatment, a first 18-cycle PCR with universal primers M1SS and BC2_uni_R was performed on all cDNA. As for how the authors treated the data: Each sample was normalized by randomly selecting 1 million high-quality reads, each carrying a distinct molecular identifier. Instead of being binned into consensus sequences, reads that shared molecular identifiers were thrown out. MiTCR, with a Q25 quality threshold and the strictest error-elimination algorithm, was used for CDR3 identification, clonotype clustering and error correction. A nonparametric unseen species model with Euler transformation was used to estimate a lower bound on total TCR beta diversity. TCRdb reran the public reads through fastp at Q25 and MiXCR, keeping productive beta chains. One record per CDR3 amino acid sequence lists the most common genes and DNA. Clone size and V and J calls follow TCRdb, not the original study. In this sample the table shows approximately 850,000 distinct CDR3 sequences, about three fifths of which occur a single time. Of the sample, around 22% is held by the ten largest clones.

This sequence uses TRBV4-2 and TRBJ2-7; 7 middle bases align to TRBD1. The TCR comes from a man aged 30 to 45 in good health. Sequencing used blood. The CDR3 corresponds to CASSQEDRASSYEQYF. The sequenced DNA is TGTGCCAGCAGCCAAGAAGACAGGGCGAGCTCCTACGAGCAGTACTTC.